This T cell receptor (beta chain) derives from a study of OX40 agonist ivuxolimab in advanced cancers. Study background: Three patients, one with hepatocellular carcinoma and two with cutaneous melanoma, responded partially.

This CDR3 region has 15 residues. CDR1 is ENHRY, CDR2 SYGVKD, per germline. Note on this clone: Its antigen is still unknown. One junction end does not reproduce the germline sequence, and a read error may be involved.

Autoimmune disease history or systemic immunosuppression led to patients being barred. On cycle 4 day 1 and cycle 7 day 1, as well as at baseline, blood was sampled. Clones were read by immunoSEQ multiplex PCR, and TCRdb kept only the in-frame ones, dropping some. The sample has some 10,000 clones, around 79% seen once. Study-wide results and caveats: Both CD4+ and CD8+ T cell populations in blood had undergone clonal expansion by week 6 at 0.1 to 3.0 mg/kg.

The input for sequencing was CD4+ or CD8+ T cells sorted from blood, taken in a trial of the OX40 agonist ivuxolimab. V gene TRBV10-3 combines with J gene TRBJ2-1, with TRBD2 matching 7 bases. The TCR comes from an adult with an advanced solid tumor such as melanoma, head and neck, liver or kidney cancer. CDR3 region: CAVRDPGGSYNEQFF. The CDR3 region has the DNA TGTGCCGTCAGAGACCCGGGGGGCTCCTACAATGAGCAGTTCTTC.